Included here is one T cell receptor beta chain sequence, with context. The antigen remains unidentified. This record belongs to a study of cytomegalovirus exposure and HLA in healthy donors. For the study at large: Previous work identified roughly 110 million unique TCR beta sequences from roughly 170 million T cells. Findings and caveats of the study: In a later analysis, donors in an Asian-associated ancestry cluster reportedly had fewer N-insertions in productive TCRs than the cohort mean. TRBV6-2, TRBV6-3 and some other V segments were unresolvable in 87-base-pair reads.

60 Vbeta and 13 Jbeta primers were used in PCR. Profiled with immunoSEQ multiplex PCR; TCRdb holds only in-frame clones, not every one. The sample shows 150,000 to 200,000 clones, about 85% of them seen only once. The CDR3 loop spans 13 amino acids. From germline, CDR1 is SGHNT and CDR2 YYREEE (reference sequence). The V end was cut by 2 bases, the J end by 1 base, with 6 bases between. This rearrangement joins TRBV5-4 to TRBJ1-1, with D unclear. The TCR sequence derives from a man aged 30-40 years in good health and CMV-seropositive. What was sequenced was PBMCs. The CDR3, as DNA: TGTGCCAGCAGCTTACCAGAGAACACTGAAGCTTTCTTT. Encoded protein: CASSLPENTEAFF.